Following are 7 T cell receptor beta chains from one sample sequenced in a study of blood T cell repertoires in COVID-19 (dated by TCRdb to 2018 to 2020). Libraries were made using the immunoSEQ multiplex PCR assay. Not all clones reach the TCRdb copy of this immuneACCESS table, which keeps in-frame sequences only. Checked studies attribute under half of the gap to unresolved V genes and leave the rest unexplained. The sample table contains 40,000 to 45,000 clones; only one count was recorded for approximately 87% of them. Clones ranked in the top ten supply about 3.7% of the sample. Source material: peripheral blood. These receptor sequences come from a man between 35 and 55 years old with COVID-19, enrolled during active disease.

V is TRBV5-1 and J is TRBJ2-3, with 12 bases that match TRBD2. The length of the CDR3 is 15 residues. With 6 bases clipped from V and 4 bases from J, the junction kept 6 bases outside the gene matches. The V gene's germline CDR1 is SGHRS and CDR2 YFSETQ. In DNA form, the CDR3 reads TGCGCCAGCAACCGACTAGCGGGAGTGGCAGATACGCAGTATTTT. Translated: CASNRLAGVADTQYF.

This clone is categorized as medium-sized. The chain uses TRBV6-7 and TRBJ2-1; 12 nucleotides agree with TRBD2. TRBV6-7 has ORF status, its function being uncertain. This CDR3 spans 15 amino acids. The junction had 6 bases not matched to a gene; V was cut back by 5 bases and J by 7 bases. The CDR3 DNA reads as TGTGCCAGCAGTAAGACTAGCGGGAGATTGAATGAGCAGTTCTTC. It specifies CASSKTSGRLNEQFF.

The chain combines TRBV11-2 with TRBJ2-5; 14 bases fit TRBD2. Unmatched junction bases numbered 8, after V lost 5 bases and J lost 3 bases. The germline V gene encodes CDR1 SGHAT and CDR2 FQNNGV. The CDR3 is 17 residues long. The chain's CDR3 is CASSQGTGLAGEETQYF. CDR3 DNA: TGTGCCAGCAGCCAGGGGACGGGACTAGCGGGAGAAGAGACCCAGTACTTC.

The rearrangement joins TRBV19 to TRBJ1-4; the match to TRBD1 covers 7 bases. The trim removed 9 bases at V and 4 bases at J, leaving 5 bases unmatched. The CDR3 has 13 residues. In germline, CDR1 is LNHDA, CDR2 SQIVND (reference sequence). This chain's CDR3 is CASKGQLNEKLFF. DNA for the CDR3: TGTGCCAGCAAGGGACAGCTTAATGAAAAACTGTTTTTT.

The V gene is TRBV19, the J gene TRBJ1-5; 8 nucleotides agree with TRBD1. J lost 2 bases, V lost 7 bases, and 4 bases had no gene match. The CDR3 is made up of 14 amino acids. Germline lookup yields CDR1 LNHDA and CDR2 SQIVND (reference sequence). CDR3 nucleotide sequence: TGTGCCAGTACAGAGACAGGGGGCAATCAGCCCCAGCATTTT. This encodes CASTETGGNQPQHF.

This clone was seen a handful of times. The rearrangement joins TRBV7-9 to TRBJ2-5; TRBD2 aligns across 7 bases. The J segment lost 3 bases and the V segment lost 5 bases, leaving 12 bases of the junction unmatched. This CDR3 has 16 residues. The V gene's germline CDR1 is SEHNR and CDR2 FQNEAQ (reference sequence). The CDR3 region has the DNA TGTGCCAGCAGCGACATGCCAGGACTAGGTAAAGAGACCCAGTACTTC. Residues: CASSDMPGLGKETQYF. Combining the CDR3 with reference TRBV7-9 and TRBJ2-5 gives the whole variable domain DTGVSQNPRHKITKRGQNVTFRCDPISEHNRLYWYRQTLGQGPEFLTYFQNEAQLEKSRLLSDRFSAERPKGSFSTLEIQRTEQGDSAMYLCASSDMPGLGKETQYFGPGTRLLVL.

The chain links TRBV5-1 to TRBJ2-1; 13 positions match TRBD2. Germline V gene data show CDR1 as SGHRS and CDR2 as YFSETQ. There are 16 residues in the CDR3. V was pared by 1 base and J by 7 bases, with 5 bases of the junction left unmatched. As DNA, the CDR3 is TGCGCCAGCAGCTTGTTACTAGCGGGGGGGCGAAATGAGCAGTTCTTC. This encodes CASSLLLAGGRNEQFF.